This T cell receptor beta chain was found in a study of regulatory and conventional T cells in RAG deficiency. Broader study findings: Patient subsets had shorter CDR3s; Omenn Treg-Tconv overlap exceeded 75%.

Generated by immunoSEQ multiplex PCR, the TCRdb table keeps only in-frame clones and is missing some. The sample consists of under 7,500 clones, around 80% of them appearing once. Germline CDR1 reads MGHRA; CDR2 reads YSYEKL. This CDR3 is 16 amino acids long. V was trimmed by 4 bases and J by 1 base, leaving 16 bases between them. With respect to this clone: Antigen unknown.

These data also formed part of another study, on regulatory T cells. That report notes: Primers: 52 TRBV forward and 13 TRBJ reverse. Patient repertoires had restricted TRB V-J pairs and skewed V and J usage, most in Tregs.

The TCR sequence derives from a human donor in good health. The rearrangement joins TRBV4-1 to TRBJ1-1; D remains ambiguous. Sequencing input: CD8+ T cells sorted from blood. The CDR3 DNA follows: TGCGCCAGCAGCCCTTGGAGTAGTGGGGAGAACACTGAAGCTTTCTTT. It translates to CASSPWSSGENTEAFF.